The T cell receptor (beta chain) under discussion was sequenced for a study of blood T cells in healthy people across ages. Whole-study results and caveats: When set beside aged donors, long-lived donors presented more naive CD4+ cells and higher diversity. No one knew whether donors had CMV, which possibly confounded expanded clonotype changes. Older age coincided with a roughly linear decline in TCR beta diversity per million T cells.

Healthy Caucasian individuals from Russia aged about 6 to 100 served as donors. V lost 4 bases, J lost 1 base, and 15 bases lay in between. This CDR3 is 15 amino acids long. Germline V gene lookup returns CDR1 SGHRS and CDR2 YFSETQ. A second PCR, run for about 7 to 11 cycles, used a sample-barcoded 5' primer plus a J-beta primer mix. TCRdb fed the 5' RACE reads into MiXCR, producing one record per CDR3 protein. The sample has some 1 million distinct CDR3 sequences; 45% are singletons. A few counts support this clonotype. Antigen unknown. The V gene is TRBV5-1, the J gene TRBJ2-7; D gene uncertain. Sequencing was performed on blood. The source is a woman in her sixties in good health. CDR3 nucleotide sequence: TGCGCCAGCAGCAAAACGTCCCGAAATTCCTACGAGCAGTACTTC. As protein: CASSKTSRNSYEQYF.